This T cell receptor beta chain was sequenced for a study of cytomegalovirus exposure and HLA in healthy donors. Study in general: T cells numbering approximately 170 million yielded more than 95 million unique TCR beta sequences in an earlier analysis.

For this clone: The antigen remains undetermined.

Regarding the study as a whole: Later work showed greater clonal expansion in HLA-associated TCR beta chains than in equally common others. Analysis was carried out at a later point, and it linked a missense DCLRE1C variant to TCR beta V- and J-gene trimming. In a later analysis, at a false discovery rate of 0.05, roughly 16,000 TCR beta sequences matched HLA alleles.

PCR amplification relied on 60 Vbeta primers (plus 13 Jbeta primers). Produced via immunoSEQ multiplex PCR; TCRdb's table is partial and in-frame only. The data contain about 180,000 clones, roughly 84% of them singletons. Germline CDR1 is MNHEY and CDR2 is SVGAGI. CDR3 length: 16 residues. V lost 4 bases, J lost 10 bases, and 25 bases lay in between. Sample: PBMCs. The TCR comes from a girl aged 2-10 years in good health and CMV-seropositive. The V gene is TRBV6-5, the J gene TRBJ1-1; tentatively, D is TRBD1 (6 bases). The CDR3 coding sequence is TGTGCCAGCAGTTCTACAGGGATCGTTGGCCCCGTGGGAGCTTTCTTT. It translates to CASSSTGIVGPVGAFF.